What follows is one TCR beta chain and its context. A read error may account for a junction end that differs from germline. The CDR3 length is 15 residues. The germline V gene has CDR1 SSHAT and CDR2 FNYEAQ (reference sequence). This sample is drawn from a study of read filtering for tumor transcriptome and immune sequencing. This library used roughly 370 ng RNA and molecular barcoded adaptors spanning alpha/delta and beta/gamma chains. Using its own MiXCR run on the reads, TCRdb lists one record per CDR3 protein. Counted here are around 140,000 distinct CDR3 sequences, around 13% occurring once; the ten biggest clones make up about 7.7%.

The V gene is TRBV7-7, the J gene TRBJ2-1, with D possibly TRBD2 on 6 matching bases. The sample comprised a population of CD138-negative cells sorted from bone marrow. The TCR comes from a donor aged 40 or over with multiple myeloma. The CDR3 here is CAGSLGPSAYNEQFF. CDR3 nucleotides: TGTGCCGGCAGCTTAGGGCCTAGCGCCTACAATGAGCAGTTCTTC.